One and the same sample provided the 29 T cell receptor beta chains below, sequenced in a study of T cell responses to AZD1222 COVID-19 vaccine. Libraries were prepared by immunoSEQ multiplex PCR; TCRdb keeps only in-frame clonotypes and omits some of them. The repertoire holds roughly 200,000 clones, with roughly 92% as singletons. The source material was peripheral blood, sampled 28 days after the second AZD1222 dose. These TCRs come from an adult who received the AZD1222 COVID-19 vaccine.

The V call is TRBV7-3, the J call TRBJ1-1, with a weak D call TRBD1 (5 bases). Trimming removed 3 bases at V and 8 bases at J, with 13 bases between. The V gene's germline CDR1 is SGHTA and CDR2 FQGTGA. The CDR3 sequence is 13 residues long. The CDR3 DNA sequence: TGTGCCAGCAGCTTTTTGGCAGGGCGGGAAGCTTTCTTT. Translating it yields CASSFLAGREAFF.

The J gene is TRBJ2-7, the V gene TRBV28, with D perhaps TRBD2 (7 bases). V lost 8 bases, J lost 0 bases, and 17 bases lay in between. The CDR3 is made up of 15 amino acids. Germline V gives CDR1 MDHEN, CDR2 SYDVKM. The CDR3 sequence: CASLRRGQSSYEQYF. As DNA, the CDR3 is TGTGCCAGCCTCAGGCGGGGGCAGAGCTCCTACGAGCAGTACTTC.

The count of this clone is one. CDR3 amino acids: CASSSLGKAGAAEQFF. In DNA form, the CDR3 reads TGTGCCAGCAGCTCCCTCGGGAAGGCGGGAGCGGCTGAGCAGTTCTTC. J is TRBJ2-1 and V is TRBV21-1; TRBD2, the table's D call, was not compared with the DNA. TRBV21-1 is a recognized pseudogene. This CDR3 has 16 amino acids.

The genes are TRBV6-5 and TRBJ1-3; 8 bases map to TRBD1. After removal of 2 bases from V and 2 bases from J, the junction contained 2 bases not matched to a gene. The CDR3 loop spans 15 amino acids. Germline loops: CDR1 MNHEY, CDR2 SVGAGI. The CDR3 nucleotides are TGTGCCAGCAGTTACGAGGACAGGGCTGGAAACACCATATATTTT. Translating gives CASSYEDRAGNTIYF.

The V and J genes are TRBV5-4 and TRBJ2-1; D not certain. Trimming took 0 bases from V and 1 from J, leaving 11 bases between them. The CDR3 has 16 residues. From germline, CDR1 is SGHNT and CDR2 YYREEE (reference sequence). CDR3 sequence (DNA): TGTGCCAGCAGCTTGGCGGCGCGGAGATCCTACAATGAGCAGTTCTTC. This translates into CASSLAARRSYNEQFF.

V gene TRBV10-1 combines with J gene TRBJ2-3, with a weak D call TRBD2 (5 bases). Germline assignment: CDR1 WNHNN and CDR2 SYGVQD (reference sequence). Deletions cut 0 bases from V and 3 bases from J, with 7 bases between. This CDR3 has 14 amino acids. The CDR3 DNA is TGCGCCAGCAGTGAGTCGGGCGGGACAGATACGCAGTATTTT. As protein: CASSESGGTDTQYF.

V and J are TRBV28 and TRBJ1-4; 9 bases are shared with TRBD1. The CDR3 consists of 14 residues. From germline, CDR1 is MDHEN and CDR2 SYDVKM. V dropped 8 bases and J dropped 7; count of bases not matched to a gene: 8. The DNA of the CDR3 is TGTGCCAGCGTGACAGGGGGGTTTTCTGAAAAACTGTTTTTT. Its protein is CASVTGGFSEKLFF.

This chain joins TRBV7-9 and TRBJ1-5; TRBD1 might be the D (6 bases). Trimming took off 1 base at V and 7 bases at J, with 17 bases between the two ends. Germline V gene sequence: CDR1 SEHNR, CDR2 FQNEAQ (reference sequence). The CDR3 length is 16 residues. The CDR3 region has the DNA TGTGCCAGCAGCTTAGTCTCGCCACAGGGAGGCCAGCCCCAGCATTTT. Translation: CASSLVSPQGGQPQHF. Based on the CDR3 plus reference TRBV7-9 and TRBJ1-5, the full variable domain is DTGVSQNPRHKITKRGQNVTFRCDPISEHNRLYWYRQTLGQGPEFLTYFQNEAQLEKSRLLSDRFSAERPKGSFSTLEIQRTEQGDSAMYLCASSLVSPQGGQPQHFGDGTRLSIL.

The J gene is TRBJ2-3, the V gene TRBV28, with 7 bases lining up with TRBD1. Unmatched junction bases numbered 10, after V lost 4 bases and J lost 6 bases. Germline V lookup: CDR1 MDHEN, CDR2 SYDVKM. There are 15 residues in the CDR3. CDR3 nucleotide sequence: TGTGCCAGCAGTTCGGTTGGTGAGGGGGCGGATACGCAGTATTTT. Its protein product is CASSSVGEGADTQYF.

Remarks on this clone: The junction departs from the called germline gene at one end, perhaps through a read error. The chain carries TRBV7-7 and TRBJ2-5; TRBD2 aligns across 7 bases. Germline V gene sequence: CDR1 SSHAT, CDR2 FNYEAQ (reference sequence). The CDR3 loop spans 13 amino acids. The CDR3: CASSWGGQETQYF. Here the CDR3 DNA reads TGTGCTAGCAGTTGGGGGGGCCAAGAGACCCAGTACTTC.

This chain links TRBV2 with TRBJ1-2; the match to TRBD1 covers 9 bases. Germline-derived CDR1 and CDR2 are SNHLY and FYNNEI. V dropped 4 bases and J dropped 3; count of bases not matched to a gene: 6. There are 15 residues in the CDR3. Here the CDR3 reads CASSGYRGPDYGYTF. The CDR3 bases are TGTGCCAGCAGTGGATACAGGGGGCCGGACTATGGCTACACCTTC.

This clone occurred a few times. This chain's CDR3 is CASSLNSGWGYTF. Written as DNA, the CDR3 is TGCGCCAGCAGCTTGAACTCGGGTTGGGGCTACACCTTC. The chain uses TRBV5-1 and TRBJ1-2; no definite D call. The CDR3 covers 13 residues. Germline V gene sequence: CDR1 SGHRS, CDR2 YFSETQ. Trimming cost V 1 base and J 8 bases, with 12 bases left between them.

This chain uses TRBV28 with TRBJ2-7, with D perhaps TRBD1 (5 bases). With 6 bases removed from V and 2 bases from J, the gap between germline ends came to 17 bases. CDR1 and CDR2 from the germline V gene are MDHEN and SYDVKM. There are 15 residues in the CDR3. Here the CDR3 reads CASSRPGHETYEQYF. CDR3 bases: TGTGCCAGCAGCCGACCCGGACACGAAACCTACGAGCAGTACTTC.

The chain joins TRBV3-1 (or the pseudogene TRBV3-2) to TRBJ2-7, with a possible D match to TRBD2 (5 bases). Trimming pared 2 bases from V and 3 bases from J, leaving 14 bases between. This CDR3 comprises 15 residues. The germline CDR1 and CDR2 sequences are LGHDT and YNNKEL (reference sequence). The CDR3 DNA reads as TGTGCCAGCAGCCAATCAACTAGGCCCATCTACGAGCAGTACTTC. This translates into CASSQSTRPIYEQYF.

This rearrangement joins TRBV7-3 to TRBJ1-1; unclear D gene. In germline, CDR1 is SGHTA, CDR2 FQGTGA. V was pared by 8 bases and J by 0 bases, with 10 bases between. The CDR3 contains 13 residues. As DNA, the CDR3 is TGTGCCAGCTCGCCTATGGTGAACACTGAAGCTTTCTTT. This codes for CASSPMVNTEAFF.

This clone was detected only a few times. The gene calls are TRBV6-5 and TRBJ2-7; 11 nucleotides align to TRBD2. V gave up 7 bases and J gave up 2 bases; unmatched junction bases: 7. Germline V gene lookup returns CDR1 MNHEY and CDR2 SVGAGI. The CDR3 contains 15 residues. CDR3 DNA sequence: TGTGCCAGCACCTTCGATAGCGGGAGGGCCTACGAGCAGTACTTC. Translation gives CASTFDSGRAYEQYF.

The V and J genes are TRBV24-1 and TRBJ2-3; weak D call: TRBD1 (8 bases). Germline V gives CDR1 KGHDR, CDR2 SFDVKD. The CDR3 is 17 amino acids. Trimming took off 5 bases at V and 8 bases at J, with 25 bases between the two ends. In DNA, the CDR3 is TGTGCCACCAGTGGCCCGCCAACAGGGGGGGCCCATTTTACGCAGTATTTT. Encoded protein: CATSGPPTGGAHFTQYF.

The genes are TRBV27 and TRBJ2-3; TRBD1 agrees at 9 bases. The CDR3 contains 14 residues. Unmatched junction bases numbered 7, after V lost 7 bases and J lost 5 bases. Germline V gene sequence: CDR1 MNHEY, CDR2 SMNVEV (reference sequence). In DNA, the CDR3 is TGTGCCAGCAACCCTGGGACAGGGAAAGATACGCAGTATTTT. This translates into CASNPGTGKDTQYF.

The CDR3 loop reads CATSRSPGTGRTEAFF. The DNA for the CDR3 is TGTGCCACCAGCAGATCCCCGGGGACAGGGAGGACTGAAGCTTTCTTT. The chain couples TRBV15 to TRBJ1-1; 9 bases align to TRBD1. This CDR3 spans 16 amino acids. CDR1 LNHNV and CDR2 YYDKDF come from the germline V gene (reference sequence). Trimming took 2 bases from V and 5 from J; bases not matched to a gene: 9.

This clone was recorded once. The rearrangement uses TRBV6-1 and TRBJ2-1; 7 bases align to TRBD2. The V and J ends lost 2 bases and 4 bases, in that order; junction bases with no gene match: 17. CDR1 is MNHNS and CDR2 is SASEGT in the germline V gene. The CDR3 runs 19 residues. The CDR3 spells CASSEFVTSFSRGYNEQFF. CDR3 DNA sequence: TGTGCCAGCAGTGAATTTGTGACTAGCTTCTCAAGAGGATACAATGAGCAGTTCTTC.

The J gene is TRBJ1-4, the V gene TRBV14; 7 nucleotides match TRBD1. Per the germline V gene, CDR1 is SGHDN and CDR2 is FVKESK. The V gene end was trimmed by 2 bases and the J gene end by 7 bases; junction bases not matched to a gene: 4. The CDR3 sequence is 14 residues long. The CDR3 coding sequence is TGTGCCAGCAGCCAAAACAGGGGAGGTGAAAAACTGTTTTTT. This sequence encodes CASSQNRGGEKLFF.

In its sample, this clone was seen once. This chain uses TRBV10-3 with TRBJ1-6, with 9 positions matching TRBD1. CDR3 length equals 14 residues. J lost 8 bases, V lost 7 bases, and 6 bases had no gene match. The germline V gene has CDR1 ENHRY and CDR2 SYGVKD. The CDR3 loop reads CAIKTGGLDSPLHF. The CDR3 region has the DNA TGTGCCATCAAAACAGGGGGCCTTGATTCACCCCTCCACTTT.

The chain carries TRBV28 and TRBJ1-5; no definite D call. CDR3 length equals 15 residues. Germline-derived CDR1 and CDR2 are MDHEN and SYDVKM. V lost 3 bases and J lost 0, with 9 bases in between. CDR3 DNA sequence: TGTGCCAGCAGTTTCCCGCAGAATAGCAATCAGCCCCAGCATTTT. Its translation is CASSFPQNSNQPQHF.

V is TRBV5-1 and J is TRBJ2-7, with 7 bases fitting TRBD1. V trimming: 0 bases; J trimming: 0 bases; junction bases outside the gene matches: 6. CDR1 SGHRS and CDR2 YFSETQ come from the germline V gene. The CDR3 is 16 residues long. CDR3 DNA sequence: TGCGCCAGCAGCTTGGAGACAGGGTGGAGCTCCTACGAGCAGTACTTC. As protein: CASSLETGWSSYEQYF.

The CDR3 is CASLASGSYEQYF. The CDR3 nucleotides are TGTGCCAGCCTGGCTAGCGGCTCCTACGAGCAGTACTTC. The gene calls are TRBV6-5 and TRBJ2-7; 7 bases align to TRBD2. J lost 0 bases, V lost 8 bases, and 4 bases had no gene match. Germline V gene lookup returns CDR1 MNHEY and CDR2 SVGAGI. The CDR3 consists of 13 residues.

The V and J genes are TRBV6-6 and TRBJ2-1; 9 bases align to TRBD2. CDR1 and CDR2 (germline): MNHNY, SVGAGI (reference sequence). CDR3 length: 16 amino acids. Germline trimming cut 4 bases from V and 0 bases from J; bases unmatched to any gene: 4. The CDR3 here is CASSSRLADSYNEQFF. CDR3 DNA: TGTGCCAGCAGTTCTAGACTAGCGGACTCCTACAATGAGCAGTTCTTC.

The CDR3 loop is CASSYYMNTEAFF. In DNA form, the CDR3 reads TGTGCCAGCAGCTATTACATGAACACTGAAGCTTTCTTT. The chain links TRBV5-6 to TRBJ1-1; D is undetermined. With 3 bases removed from V and 0 bases from J, the gap between germline ends came to 6 bases. Germline-derived CDR1 and CDR2 are SGHDT and YYEEEE. CDR3 length: 13 amino acids.

V and J are TRBV27 and TRBJ1-4; no definite D call. The CDR3 consists of 13 residues. Between the trimmed V and J ends, which lost 6 bases and 7 bases, there was a span of 12 bases. Germline V CDR1 and CDR2: MNHEY, SMNVEV (reference sequence). The CDR3 protein is CASRGSWGEKLFF. The CDR3 DNA is TGTGCCAGCAGGGGAAGCTGGGGTGAAAAACTGTTTTTT.

The chain recombines TRBV6-5 with TRBJ2-3; D uncertain. The CDR3 totals 15 residues. The V end was cut by 4 bases, the J end by 1 base, with 12 bases between. CDR1 is MNHEY and CDR2 is SVGAGI in the germline V gene. CDR3 in amino acids: CASSSRAYGTDTQYF. In DNA form, the CDR3 reads TGTGCCAGCAGTTCCCGGGCCTATGGCACAGATACGCAGTATTTT.